This T cell receptor (beta chain) was captured by sequencing in a study of blood T cells in healthy people across ages. Regarding the study as a whole: A conclusive naive versus antigen-experienced comparison was prevented by the unsorted PBMCs.

Combining a sample-barcoded 5' primer with a J-beta primer mix, a second PCR ran for roughly 6 to 12 cycles. A template-switch adaptor that had 12 random nucleotides put a tag on each cDNA molecule. TCRdb analysed the 5' RACE reads with MiXCR anew, one entry per CDR3 protein. This repertoire shows roughly 830,000 distinct CDR3 sequences, 62% found once; its top ten account for around a quarter. CDR3 length equals 18 residues. Trimming took 3 bases from V and 2 from J; bases not matched to a gene: 7. The germline V gene encodes CDR1 SGHTA and CDR2 FQGTGA. This clonotype occurred a few times. Its antigen is currently unknown.

The chain is built from TRBV7-3 and TRBJ2-6; 10 nucleotides match TRBD2. The clonotype was recovered from a man aged 25-45 years in good health. The sequenced sample consisted of blood. The CDR3 DNA reads TGTGCCAGCAGCTTGGGACAACTAGCGGGGACTGGGGCCAACGTCCTGACTTTC. This sequence encodes CASSLGQLAGTGANVLTF.